This TCR beta chain was found in a study of T-cell memory formation after mild COVID-19. Study-level findings and limits: While clones contracting from day 15 to 85 were balanced between CD4 and CD8, later expanders leaned CD4+. Whether day 37 second-wave clones are SARS-CoV-2-specific was not confirmed.

Amplification by 5'RACE using constant-segment primers produced TCR alpha and TCR beta cDNA libraries that carried sample barcodes and UMIs. Each CDR3 protein is one row after TCRdb ran MiXCR on the 5' RACE reads. The profile shows 580,000 or so distinct CDR3 sequences, roughly 17% of them singletons. The sample holds a few counts of this clonotype. Antigen: not known. The CDR3 has 14 residues. Germline CDR1 and CDR2: MNHEY and SVGEGT. Unmatched junction bases numbered 8, after V lost 6 bases and J lost 3 bases. Sequencing was done on a sample of PBMCs or a T cell subset sorted from them (not recorded which). The rearrangement links TRBV6-2 or TRBV6-3 to TRBJ2-7; 7 nucleotides agree with TRBD1. The clonotype comes from an adult woman who had mild COVID-19 (a few samples of this study predate the infection). Cell type and time point are not known. The CDR3 DNA reads TGTGCCAGCAGGCACCGGGACAGCCTCTACGAGCAGTACTTC. Residues: CASRHRDSLYEQYF.